These 2 T cell receptor beta chains were sequenced from one sample in a study of shared clonotypes between healthy human individuals. The table came from immunoSEQ multiplex PCR; TCRdb's copy has only in-frame clones and leaves some out. Here the sample spans about 1.4 million clones, over 95% being singletons. The sequenced sample consisted of naive CD4+ T cells sorted from blood. Regarding subset: CD45RA+ positively selected. The receptors come from a man aged 25-45 years in good health.

The chain has TRBV5-1 and TRBJ2-7, with D unclear. The CDR3 has 16 residues. Germline CDR1 is SGHRS and CDR2 is YFSETQ. Deletions cut 3 bases from V and 1 base from J, with 17 bases between. CDR3 in DNA: TGCGCCAGCAGCTCCAAACAAGAGATACCTTCCTACGAGCAGTACTTC. Protein product: CASSSKQEIPSYEQYF.

The chain is built from TRBV6-1 and TRBJ1-2; TRBD1 matches at 8 bases. The germline gives CDR1 MNHNS, CDR2 SASEGT. This CDR3 spans 14 amino acids. V shed 0 bases, J shed 4 bases, and the junction held 1 base outside the gene matches. CDR3 residues: CASSEADRGYGYTF. CDR3 sequence (DNA): TGTGCCAGCAGTGAAGCCGACAGGGGCTATGGCTACACCTTC.